Below are 28 T cell receptor beta chains sequenced from a single sample in a study of blood T cell repertoires in COVID-19. Data came from immunoSEQ multiplex PCR; TCRdb stores just in-frame clones and leaves some out. The table shows some 360,000 clones, with over 75% occurring only once. Specimen: peripheral blood. The receptor set was obtained from a woman aged 55-69 years with COVID-19, enrolled during active disease.

This rearrangement joins TRBV11-3 to TRBJ2-1, with TRBD2 as a possible D gene (5 bases). CDR1 and CDR2 from the germline V gene are SGHNT and YENEEA. V shed 3 bases and J shed 9 bases, with 9 bases lying between them. This CDR3 region has 12 residues. The CDR3 DNA sequence: TGTGCCAGCAGCTTGACTAAAACTGAGCAGTTCTTC. Amino acids: CASSLTKTEQFF.

The chain carries TRBV7-2 and TRBJ2-6, with 8 nucleotides matching TRBD1. Germline trimming cut 5 bases from V and 0 bases from J; bases unmatched to any gene: 6. The CDR3 covers 17 residues. CDR1 and CDR2 from the germline V gene are SGHTA and FQGNSA. The CDR3: CASSAQGGGSGANVLTF. The DNA for the CDR3 is TGTGCCAGCAGCGCACAGGGGGGCGGCTCTGGGGCCAACGTCCTGACTTTC.

This rearrangement joins TRBV5-1 to TRBJ2-5; TRBD1 aligns across 11 bases. This CDR3 region has 15 residues. V was clipped by 4 bases and J by 5 bases; unmatched bases: 7. CDR1 SGHRS and CDR2 YFSETQ come from the germline V gene. The CDR3 loop is CASSKGQGEGETQYF. The CDR3 bases are TGCGCCAGCAGCAAGGGACAGGGGGAAGGGGAGACCCAGTACTTC.

This chain uses TRBV4-2 with TRBJ1-2; 9 nucleotides align to TRBD1. CDR1 LGHNA and CDR2 YNFKEQ come from the germline V gene. The junction had 2 bases not matched to a gene; V was cut back by 4 bases and J by 2 bases. This CDR3 comprises 14 residues. The CDR3 DNA reads as TGTGCCAGCAGCCGAGACAGGGGGAACTATGGCTACACCTTC. Protein: CASSRDRGNYGYTF.

This chain connects TRBV4-2 to TRBJ2-7; D is possibly TRBD1 (6 bases). This CDR3 spans 14 amino acids. Germline V gene sequence: CDR1 LGHNA, CDR2 YNFKEQ. The V and J ends lost 0 bases and 6 bases respectively, with 12 bases between them. Here the CDR3 reads CASSQEYRVGEQYF. CDR3 DNA: TGTGCCAGCAGCCAAGAGTACAGGGTAGGCGAGCAGTACTTC.

The chain has TRBV30 and TRBJ2-7, with 7 positions matching TRBD2. Germline trimming cut 3 bases from V and 2 bases from J; bases unmatched to any gene: 16. Per germline, CDR1 GTSNPN and CDR2 SVGIG (reference sequence). The CDR3 has 17 amino acids. The CDR3 loop is CAWSDSPGRDLTYEQYF. CDR3 in DNA: TGTGCCTGGAGCGATTCCCCTGGGAGGGACCTCACCTACGAGCAGTACTTC.

This clone was counted a single time. The chain has TRBV19 and TRBJ1-6; no clear D gene. This CDR3 is 15 amino acids long. V lost 1 base and J lost 6, with 10 bases in between. The germline gives CDR1 LNHDA, CDR2 SQIVND (reference sequence). CDR3 protein: CASSIGHRGNSPLHF. CDR3 nucleotide sequence: TGTGCCAGTAGTATAGGCCACCGGGGTAATTCACCCCTCCACTTT.

This clone was recorded once. The V and J genes are TRBV15 and TRBJ2-1, with D unresolved. Germline values: CDR1 LNHNV, CDR2 YYDKDF (reference sequence). V lost 0 bases and J 2 bases, leaving 8 bases between the germline ends. CDR3 size: 15 residues. The chain's CDR3 is CATSRDDGPYNEQFF. The CDR3 nucleotides are TGTGCCACCAGCAGAGACGATGGGCCCTACAATGAGCAGTTCTTC.

This chain connects TRBV10-3 to TRBJ1-1; 8 nucleotides agree with TRBD1. The V gene end was trimmed by 0 bases and the J gene end by 0 bases; junction bases not matched to a gene: 3. The CDR3 sequence is 16 residues long. CDR1 and CDR2 from the germline V gene are ENHRY and SYGVKD. CDR3 protein: CAISESNRGLNTEAFF. In nucleotides, the CDR3 is TGTGCCATCAGTGAGTCGAACAGGGGGTTGAACACTGAAGCTTTCTTT.

The chain joins TRBV24-1 to TRBJ2-5, with a tentative D call TRBD2 (6 bases). The germline V gene has CDR1 KGHDR and CDR2 SFDVKD. This CDR3 spans 13 amino acids. Deletions cut 4 bases from V and 5 bases from J, with 10 bases between. The CDR3 DNA reads TGTGCCACCAGTGAGGCGGGGTCGGAGACCCAGTACTTC. Amino acids: CATSEAGSETQYF.

The rearrangement links TRBV5-1 to TRBJ1-2, with a weak D call TRBD1 (6 bases). The CDR3 has 15 amino acids. CDR1 is SGHRS, CDR2 YFSETQ, per germline. Trimming shortened V by 5 bases and J by 4 bases, and 18 bases separated the two germline ends. The CDR3 is CASRSNREGAYGYTF. CDR3 sequence (DNA): TGCGCCAGCAGATCAAACAGGGAAGGGGCCTATGGCTACACCTTC.

This clone was observed a few times. The chain links TRBV7-9 to TRBJ1-5; D unresolved. The CDR3 is 13 residues long. Germline V CDR1 and CDR2: SEHNR, FQNEAQ (reference sequence). V lost 3 bases, J lost 8 bases, and 11 bases lay in between. The CDR3 nucleotides read TGTGCCAGCAGCTTCCTACTAAGTGAGCCCCAGCATTTT. It encodes CASSFLLSEPQHF.

The chain is built from TRBV5-1 and TRBJ2-1, with D possibly matching TRBD2 (6 bases). Germline CDR1 reads SGHRS; CDR2 reads YFSETQ. This CDR3 region has 14 residues. V shed 7 bases and J shed 7 bases, with 18 bases lying between them. The CDR3 bases are TGCGCCAGCGGCGGAACTAGCAGTTTTAATGAGCAGTTCTTC. It translates to CASGGTSSFNEQFF. Full variable domain (outside the CDR3, taken from reference TRBV5-1 and TRBJ2-1): KAGVTQTPRYLIKTRGQQVTLSCSPISGHRSVSWYQQTPGQGLQFLFEYFSETQRNKGNFPGRFSGRQFSNSRSEMNVSTLELGDSALYLCASGGTSSFNEQFFGPGTRLTVL.

The chain is built from TRBV19 and TRBJ2-2; 7 nucleotides match TRBD1. This CDR3 contains 14 residues. Germline V gene data show CDR1 as LNHDA and CDR2 as SQIVND (reference sequence). Trimming at V came to 8 bases and at J to 5 bases, leaving 8 bases not matched to a gene. The CDR3 bases are TGTGCCAGTTCGAGGGACAGTGGTACCGGGGAGCTGTTTTTT. Translated, it gives CASSRDSGTGELFF.

A note on this clone: One end of the junction does not line up with germline, which may come from a read error. The chain has TRBV5-4 and TRBJ2-1, with D tentatively TRBD2 (7 bases). This CDR3 has 15 amino acids. In germline, CDR1 is SGHNT, CDR2 YYREEE (reference sequence). As DNA, the CDR3 is TGTGCCAGCAGCTTGGCGGGGGGCTCCTTCAATGAGCAGTTCTTC. Amino acid sequence: CASSLAGGSFNEQFF. The variable domain in full, completed from reference TRBV5-4 and TRBJ2-1, reads ETGVTQSPTHLIKTRGQQVTLRCSSQSGHNTVSWYQQALGQGPQFIFQYYREEENGRGNFPPRFSGLQFPNYSSELNVNALELDDSALYLCASSLAGGSFNEQFFGPGTRLTVL.

V usage is TRBV4-1 and J usage is TRBJ2-1; TRBD2 aligns across 8 bases. Germline CDR1 MGHRA, CDR2 YSYEKL. V gave up 0 bases and J gave up 10 bases; unmatched junction bases: 8. This CDR3 spans 15 amino acids. The CDR3 nucleotides are TGCGCCAGCAGCCAAGACGGCCCTAGCGGGTCGGAGCAGTTCTTC. Its protein product is CASSQDGPSGSEQFF.

In its sample, this clone was seen a few times. The genes are TRBV18 and TRBJ1-4, with 7 bases that match TRBD1. The CDR3 has 15 residues. CDR1 and CDR2 from the germline V gene are KGHSH and LQKENI. Trimming at V came to 4 bases and at J to 0 bases, leaving 2 bases not matched to a gene. The CDR3 region is CASSLQGPTNEKLFF. CDR3 bases: TGTGCCAGCTCACTACAGGGGCCAACTAATGAAAAACTGTTTTTT.

The chain employs TRBV14 and TRBJ1-2; D remains unclear. The V gene lost 1 base and the J gene lost 4 bases, with 7 bases spanning the gap. Germline values: CDR1 SGHDN, CDR2 FVKESK. The length of the CDR3 is 13 residues. The CDR3 region is CASSQVQSYGYTF. The CDR3 DNA follows: TGTGCCAGCAGCCAAGTACAGAGCTATGGCTACACCTTC.

This clone was seen a single time. The gene calls are TRBV27 and TRBJ2-5; maybe TRBD1 (6 bases). The germline CDR1 and CDR2 sequences are MNHEY and SMNVEV (reference sequence). The CDR3 covers 14 residues. With 8 bases removed from V and 5 bases from J, the gap between germline ends came to 18 bases. As DNA, the CDR3 is TGTGCCAGCCAATCCCTCAGGGGATTGGAGACCCAGTACTTC. Translating it yields CASQSLRGLETQYF.

This clone was observed a single time. The rearrangement uses TRBV30 and TRBJ2-3; 7 bases match TRBD2. CDR1 and CDR2 (germline): GTSNPN, SVGIG (reference sequence). The CDR3 consists of 15 residues. V shed 8 bases and J 2 bases; nucleotides not matched to a gene: 13. CDR3 sequence: CAGGGVAASTDTQYF. DNA for the CDR3: TGTGCCGGGGGGGGTGTAGCGGCTTCCACAGATACGCAGTATTTT.

The rearrangement uses TRBV19 and TRBJ2-3; 9 bases map to TRBD1. CDR3 length equals 17 residues. With 3 bases clipped from V and 2 bases from J, the junction kept 9 bases outside the gene matches. CDR1 and CDR2 from the germline V gene are LNHDA and SQIVND (reference sequence). The CDR3 DNA sequence: TGTGCCAGTAGTATTGGTAAGGGGACAGGGTTCACAGATACGCAGTATTTT. This translates into CASSIGKGTGFTDTQYF.

The chain carries TRBV21-1 and TRBJ2-7; TRBD1, the table's D call, was not compared with the DNA. TRBV21-1 is a pseudogene. The CDR3 totals 14 residues. CDR3 nucleotides: TGTGCCAGCAGCAAGGGACAGAAGCCCTACGAGCAGTACTTC. Its translation is CASSKGQKPYEQYF.

The chain is built from TRBV4-1 and TRBJ1-4, with unresolved D. V gave up 1 base and J gave up 4 bases, with 13 bases separating them. From germline, CDR1 is MGHRA and CDR2 YSYEKL. The CDR3 has 16 amino acids. The CDR3 is CASSQVHLIVNEKLFF. Here the CDR3 DNA reads TGCGCCAGCAGCCAAGTACACCTTATTGTTAATGAAAAACTGTTTTTT.

This sequence joins TRBV28 and TRBJ1-4; D unclear. Germline V gene data show CDR1 as MDHEN and CDR2 as SYDVKM. V was clipped by 4 bases and J by 8 bases, with 20 bases between them. CDR3 length: 16 amino acids. In nucleotides, the CDR3 is TGTGCCAGCAGTTCGGCCGAGGGTGGTTTAAGGGAAAAACTGTTTTTT. Translating it yields CASSSAEGGLREKLFF.

The J gene is TRBJ1-1, the V gene TRBV5-5; 7 positions match TRBD1. The ends lost 1 base at V and 2 bases at J; junction bases unmatched: 5. This CDR3 region has 15 residues. Looked up from germline, CDR1 is SGHKS and CDR2 is YYEKEE (reference sequence). The CDR3 spells CASSLPRQGNTEAFF. CDR3 DNA sequence: TGTGCCAGCAGCTTGCCCCGACAGGGAAACACTGAAGCTTTCTTT.

In nucleotides, the CDR3 is TGTGCCAGCTCCTCTACTAGCGGAGACACCGGGGAGCTGTTTTTT. Protein: CASSSTSGDTGELFF. V gene TRBV18 combines with J gene TRBJ2-2; 8 positions match TRBD2. There are 15 residues in the CDR3. Germline V lookup: CDR1 KGHSH, CDR2 LQKENI. The V gene end was trimmed by 6 bases and the J gene end by 3 bases; junction bases not matched to a gene: 6.

The chain joins TRBV3-1 (or the pseudogene TRBV3-2) to TRBJ1-2; possible D gene TRBD1, 6 bases. This CDR3 region has 13 residues. Trimming took 5 bases from V and 4 from J, leaving 11 bases between them. Germline V gene data show CDR1 as LGHDT and CDR2 as YNNKEL (reference sequence). The CDR3 DNA reads as TGTGCCAGCAGCTCTCAGGGGCCCTATGGCTACACCTTC. Its protein is CASSSQGPYGYTF.

V is TRBV6-1 and J is TRBJ2-6, with TRBD1 identical over 11 bases. The germline gives CDR1 MNHNS, CDR2 SASEGT. V gave up 4 bases and J gave up 0 bases; unmatched junction bases: 8. The length of the CDR3 is 19 residues. This CDR3 reads CASSAPGQGVRSGANVLTF. The CDR3 bases are TGTGCCAGCAGTGCCCCGGGACAGGGGGTCCGCTCTGGGGCCAACGTCCTGACTTTC.